Described below is a single T cell receptor (beta chain) sequence and its context. What antigen it recognizes has not been identified. Nothing much larger sits one base from this clone, and base qualities are not available. This sample was included in a study of blood T cell repertoires in COVID-19 (dated by TCRdb to the early 2020s). For the study in its entirety: Samples from collaborators originated in the United States, Italy and Spain and spanned both the acute and convalescent phases of COVID-19. The repertoires were released in a freely available public database meant as a resource for research on the immune response to SARS-CoV-2. The sample metadata nearly always contained a de-identified subject ID, COVID-19 status, age in years and sex. The samples were drawn from two sources: the first 160 participants of the ongoing ImmuneRACE study, and fewer than 1,500 subjects contributed by 6 global collaborators. Subjects who had been exposed to COVID-19, were actively infected with it, or had recovered from it provided the deeply sampled blood TCRbeta repertoires that made up the dataset. Where available, HLA class I and class II types were taken from metadata supplied by the sample provider and were not determined by assay-based typing. The material from the prospective study consisted of cDNA or gDNA derived from T cells, B-cell-depleted T cells, or PBMCs.

V and J lose 6 bases and 7 bases, and a span of 13 bases separates them. From its cysteine to its phenylalanine, the CDR3 spans 14 amino acids. The kept DNA is CDR3 alone, 42 bases in frame from the first base. Taken from the germline V gene, the CDR1 and CDR2 loops are LGHNT and FRNRAP. The collaborating institutions used their own protocols to collect whole blood in K2EDTA tubes. Collaborator samples were shipped for TCRbeta analysis as frozen whole blood, isolated PBMCs, or DNA extracted from either sample type. The study at large found these results: How much clinical and demographic metadata was included differed by source and by participant, and the metadata was provided uncurated.

TCRbeta CDR3 regions were amplified from genomic DNA using the immunoSEQ Assay, a bias-controlled multiplex PCR. The authors processed their data as follows. Nucleated cell counts per sample were estimated from amplification of reference gene primers within the assay. Sequence reads were collapsed and filtered to measure the absolute abundance of every unique TCRbeta CDR3 rearrangement. For each sample, productive Simpson clonality was calculated by taking the square root of Simpson's diversity index across productive rearrangements. TCRdb took over this immuneACCESS table, retaining in-frame rearrangements with V and J assigned. Such tables are incomplete; in checked studies, under half of the missing clones stem from an unresolved V gene, and the remainder is unexplained. V, J and clone size were drawn from that table, and D and trimming were deduced from the DNA. For this sample there are around 70,000 clones; approximately 86% appear just once. Around 10% of the sample goes to the ten largest clones.

Sequenced: peripheral blood. The rearrangement combines TRBV12-5 with TRBJ1-6, with TRBD1 tentatively as D gene (6 bases match). The clonotype comes from a human donor in a cohort sampled during active COVID-19. The CDR3 protein sequence reads: CASGRDTTNSPLHF. The sequence in DNA is TGTGCTAGTGGCCGGGACACGACAAATTCACCCCTCCACTTT.